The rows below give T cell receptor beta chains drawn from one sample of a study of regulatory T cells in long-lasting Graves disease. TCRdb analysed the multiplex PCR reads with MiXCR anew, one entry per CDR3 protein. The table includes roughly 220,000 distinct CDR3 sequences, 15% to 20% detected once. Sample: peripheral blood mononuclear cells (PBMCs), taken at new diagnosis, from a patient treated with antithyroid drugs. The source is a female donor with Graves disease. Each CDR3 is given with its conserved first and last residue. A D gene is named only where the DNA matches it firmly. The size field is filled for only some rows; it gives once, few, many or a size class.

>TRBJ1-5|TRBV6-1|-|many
TGTGCCAGCCTATCACAGGCTCGGGTAGGGGATCAGCCCCAGCATTTT
CASLSQARVGDQPQHF
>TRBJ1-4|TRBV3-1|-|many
TGTGCCAGCACCCCGCAGGGGCTTGCTAATGAAAAACTGTTTTTT
CASTPQGLANEKLFF
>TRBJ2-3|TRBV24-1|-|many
TGTGCCACCTCGGGTTCAGGAAACACAGATACGCAGTATTTT
CATSGSGNTDTQYF
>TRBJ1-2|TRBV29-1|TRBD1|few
TGCAGCGTTGCCCCGACAGGGGAACTGAACTATGGCTACACCTTC
CSVAPTGELNYGYTF
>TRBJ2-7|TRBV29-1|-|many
TGCAGCGTTGAAAATGTTCGGACAGGGCCGGGGGGGCAGTACTTC
CSVENVRTGPGGQYF
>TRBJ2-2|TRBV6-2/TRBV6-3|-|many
TGTGCCAGCAGTTACTCAGTTGCGACCGGGGAGCTGTTTTTT
CASSYSVATGELFF
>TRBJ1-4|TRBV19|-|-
TGTGCCAGTAGTATGCTGGGGGGGACGGGTGAAAAACTGTTTTTT
CASSMLGGTGEKLFF
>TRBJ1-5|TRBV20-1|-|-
TGCAGTACGAAAGCCGGTGATCAGCCCCAGCATTTT
CSTKAGDQPQHF
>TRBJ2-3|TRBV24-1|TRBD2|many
TGTGCCACCAAACCCGCGGGAGCGGGCACAGATACGCAGTATTTT
CATKPAGAGTDTQYF
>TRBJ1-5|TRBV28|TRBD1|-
TGTGCCAGCAGTTTATGGGGGACAGGGCTCGGCAATCAGCCCCAGCATTTT
CASSLWGTGLGNQPQHF
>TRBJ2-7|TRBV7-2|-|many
TGTGCCAGCAGTTCCTTAAGGAAATTCTACGAGCAGTACTTC
CASSSLRKFYEQYF
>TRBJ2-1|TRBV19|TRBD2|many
TGTGCCAGTAGTATCCGAGCGGGAGGGCGTGATGAGCAGTTCTTC
CASSIRAGGRDEQFF
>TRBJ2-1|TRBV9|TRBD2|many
TGTGCCAGCAGCGTTACCGGGACTAGCAACAATGAGCAGTTCTTC
CASSVTGTSNNEQFF
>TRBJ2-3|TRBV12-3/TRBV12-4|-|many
TGTGCCAGCCGACTTGGGGGAGATACGCAGTATTTT
CASRLGGDTQYF
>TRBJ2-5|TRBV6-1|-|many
TGTGCCAGCAGCCCGATCCGGGTCGGTGAGACCCAGTACTTC
CASSPIRVGETQYF
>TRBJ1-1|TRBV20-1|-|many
TGCAGTGCTAGTGAAGCAATCATGAACACTGAAGCTTTCTTT
CSASEAIMNTEAFF
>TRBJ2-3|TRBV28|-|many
TGTGCCAGCACCGAGTTTTCAGATACGCAGTATTTT
CASTEFSDTQYF
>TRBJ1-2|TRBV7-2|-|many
TGTGCCAGCAGCCAGAGGGACCGCGACGGCTACACCTTC
CASSQRDRDGYTF
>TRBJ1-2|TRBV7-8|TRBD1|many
TGTGCCAGCAGCTTAAGCAGGGGGCCGGTTGGCTACACCTTC
CASSLSRGPVGYTF
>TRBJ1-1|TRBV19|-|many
TGTGCCAGTAGGAGCGGGGGAAGCACTGAAGCTTTCTTT
CASRSGGSTEAFF
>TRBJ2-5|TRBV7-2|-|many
TGTGCCAGCAGCTTAGCAGTGACCCAGTACTTC
CASSLAVTQYF
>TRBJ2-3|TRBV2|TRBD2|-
TGTGCCAGCAGTACCGGGACTAGCGGGAGAAGGAGAGATACGCAGTATTTT
CASSTGTSGRRRDTQYF
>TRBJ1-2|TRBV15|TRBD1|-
TGTGCCTCCAGCAGAGGGCGGGGACAGGGGTATGGCTACACCTTC
CASSRGRGQGYGYTF
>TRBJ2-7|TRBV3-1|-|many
TGTGCCAGCAGCCAAGATCCAGTTGACGAGCAGTACTTC
CASSQDPVDEQYF
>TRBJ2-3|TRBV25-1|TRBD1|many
TGTGCCAGCAGTGATATGGCAGGGGGTGGCACAGATACGCAGTATTTT
CASSDMAGGGTDTQYF
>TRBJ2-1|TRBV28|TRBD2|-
TGTGCCAGCAGTTTTTCCCCTAGCGGGAGCTACAATGAGCAGTTCTTC
CASSFSPSGSYNEQFF
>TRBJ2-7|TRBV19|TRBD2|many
TGTGCCAGTAGTTTATTTTTTCGGGAGGGCTCCTACGAGCAGTACTTC
CASSLFFREGSYEQYF
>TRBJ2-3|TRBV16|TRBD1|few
TGTGCCAGCAGCCAACCAAGGACAGGCTCTAGCACAGATACGCAGTATTTT
CASSQPRTGSSTDTQYF
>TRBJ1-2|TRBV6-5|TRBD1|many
TGTGCCAGCAGTTACCCTCCGCGGACAGGGCTCTATGGCTACACCTTC
CASSYPPRTGLYGYTF
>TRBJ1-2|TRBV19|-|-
TGTGCCACCGGGGGGCCACCTGCTAACTATGGCTACACCTTC
CATGGPPANYGYTF
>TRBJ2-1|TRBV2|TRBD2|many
TGTGCCAGCAGTGAGAGGACTAGTTCTGACAATGAGCAGTTCTTC
CASSERTSSDNEQFF
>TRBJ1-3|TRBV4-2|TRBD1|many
TGTGCCAGCAGCCAAGATCCAGGACAGGTATCTGGAAACACCATATATTTT
CASSQDPGQVSGNTIYF
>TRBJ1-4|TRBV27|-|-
TGTGCCAGCAGTCCCCAGGGGACGGGTGAAAAACTGTTTTTT
CASSPQGTGEKLFF
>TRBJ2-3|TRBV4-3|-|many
TGCGCCAGCAGCCAAAGCGGGCAGCCAAGCACAGATACGCAGTATTTT
CASSQSGQPSTDTQYF
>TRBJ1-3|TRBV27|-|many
TGTGCCAGCAGTTTATCCCCAGGGTTCTCTGGAAACACCATATATTTT
CASSLSPGFSGNTIYF
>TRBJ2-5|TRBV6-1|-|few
TGTGCCAGCAGTCCCTCCGGGACAAAAGAGACCCAGTACTTC
CASSPSGTKETQYF
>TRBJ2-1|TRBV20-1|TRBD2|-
TGCAGTGCTAGAGTCCCAGCGGGAGTCAACAATGAGCAGTTCTTC
CSARVPAGVNNEQFF
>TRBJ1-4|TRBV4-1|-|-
TGCGCCAGCAGCCAAGTAGGAGAAGAAAAACTGTTTTTT
CASSQVGEEKLFF
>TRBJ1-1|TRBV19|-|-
TGTGCCAGTAGTATACGTAGGAACACTGAAGCTTTCTTT
CASSIRRNTEAFF
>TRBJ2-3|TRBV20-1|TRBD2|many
TGCAGTGCTAGAGATCTAGCGGATAGCACAGATACGCAGTATTTT
CSARDLADSTDTQYF
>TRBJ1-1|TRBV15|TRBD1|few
TGTGCCACCAGCAGAGGACAGGGGGCGATTGAAGCTTTCTTT
CATSRGQGAIEAFF
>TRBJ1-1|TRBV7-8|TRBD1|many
TGTGCCAGCAGCATCGGACAGGGGTCCACTGAAGCTTTCTTT
CASSIGQGSTEAFF
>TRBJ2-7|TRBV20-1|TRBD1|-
TGCAGTGCTAGAGATCTGCAGGGGGCGGATGGCGAGCAGTACTTC
CSARDLQGADGEQYF
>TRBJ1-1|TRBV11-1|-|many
TGTGCCAGCAGCTTAAGGGGAAGGAACACTGAAGCTTTCTTT
CASSLRGRNTEAFF
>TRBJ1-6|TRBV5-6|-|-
TGTGCCAGCAGCGCGGCGGGCAGGGCTAATTCACCCCTCCACTTT
CASSAAGRANSPLHF
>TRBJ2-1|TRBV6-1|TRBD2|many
TGTGCCAGCAGCCCCCCGGGACTAGCATCTGGTGAGCAGTTCTTC
CASSPPGLASGEQFF
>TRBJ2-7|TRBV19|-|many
TGTGCCAGTAGCCAGGTGGGACCCTACGAGCAGTACTTC
CASSQVGPYEQYF
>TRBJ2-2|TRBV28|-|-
TGTGCCAGCAGCCCCACAGGGTTAACCGGGGAGCTGTTTTTT
CASSPTGLTGELFF
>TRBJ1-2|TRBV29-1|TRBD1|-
TGCAGCGTCGAGACAGGGGATGGCTACACCTTC
CSVETGDGYTF
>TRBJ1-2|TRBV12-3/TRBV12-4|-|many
TGTGCCAGCAGCCCGGACGGAGATGGTGGCTACACCTTC
CASSPDGDGGYTF
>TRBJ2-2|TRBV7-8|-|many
TGTGCCAGCAGAGCCGAGTTTAGGGACACCGGGGAGCTGTTTTTT
CASRAEFRDTGELFF
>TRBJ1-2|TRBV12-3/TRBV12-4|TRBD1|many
TGTGCCAGCAGTTTAGCCCTGACAGGGGTACCCCTCTATGGCTACACCTTC
CASSLALTGVPLYGYTF
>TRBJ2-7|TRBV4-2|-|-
TGTGCCAGCAGCCAAGAATCGCGGAGCACCTACGAGCAGTACTTC
CASSQESRSTYEQYF
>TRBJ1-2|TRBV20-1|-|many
TGCAGTGCTAGCGGGCCTGCCTATGGCTACACCTTC
CSASGPAYGYTF
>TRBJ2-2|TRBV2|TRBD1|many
TGTGCCAGCAGTGATAGGGACAGGGCGAACACCGGGGAGCTGTTTTTT
CASSDRDRANTGELFF
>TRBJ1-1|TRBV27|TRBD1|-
TGTGCCAGCCGTCCCCAACCAGGGGGCTTAACTGAAGCTTTCTTT
CASRPQPGGLTEAFF
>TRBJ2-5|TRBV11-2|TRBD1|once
TGTGCCAGCAGCCATCCGGGACAGAGAGAGACCCAGTACTTC
CASSHPGQRETQYF